This TCR beta chain was documented in a study of blood T cell repertoires in COVID-19. Produced via immunoSEQ multiplex PCR; TCRdb's table is partial and in-frame only. The table records approximately 130,000 clones, approximately 87% of them present only once. The table lists this clone with a few counts. In germline, CDR1 is LGHNA, CDR2 YNFKEQ. This CDR3 has 14 amino acids. The V segment lost 4 bases and the J segment 2 bases; nucleotides outside the gene matches: 4. This sequence joins TRBV4-2 and TRBJ1-1, with 7 bases matching TRBD1. This clonotype was sampled from a middle-aged man with acute or convalescent COVID-19. The sequencing input was peripheral blood. The CDR3 is CASSRGQQNTEAFF. In DNA form, the CDR3 reads TGTGCCAGCAGCCGGGGACAGCAAAACACTGAAGCTTTCTTT.